The T cell receptor beta chain under discussion was sequenced for a study of shared clonotypes between healthy human individuals (dated by TCRdb to the early 2020s). General notes on the study: Two women and a few men aged 18 to 49 years were included in the cohort. Different laboratories and diverse techniques were used to prepare libraries and sequence TCR repertoires, to increase sequencing depth and limit assay-specific biases. Each donor's leukapheresis produced roughly between roughly 0.85 and 9.5 billion PBMCs. To estimate repertoire size and how much clonotype sharing occurs between individuals, the study deeply sequenced the blood TCR repertoires of several healthy adults. For each donor, three plates each were used for CD4 naive and CD4 memory, two plates were used for CD8 naive, and one plate was used for CD8 memory. The investigation overall reported the following: Across four donors, around 5.4% of naive CD4, roughly 3.5% of naive CD8, approximately 2.5% of memory CD4, and about 0.4% of memory CD8 clonotypes were shared. The genetic and exposure-history diversity represented was limited by the small number of donors. Pairwise subsampling led to the expectation that sequencing depth would affect the degree of clonotype sharing among donors. Rarefaction of sorted-subset datasets indicated incomplete sequencing despite the large sequencing depth. Naive subsets generally had larger estimated clonotype richness than memory subsets. Compared with non-shared clonotypes, clonotypes shared by all four sorted-subset donors had higher generation probabilities. Sampling was restricted to blood, and TCR repertoires in tissue are likely to differ from TCR repertoires in blood.

Only one count was recorded for this clone. The specificity of this receptor is unknown. Qualities for individual bases were not recorded, and no much larger clone is one base off. Donors were healthy HIV-negative adults with no recently reported acute infections or vaccinations. Every donor was a Caucasian adult living in Nashville, Tennessee, USA. CD4+ T cells were enriched by magnetic negative selection; naive cells were then positively selected on CD45RA, and the negative fraction formed the memory subset. Blood was obtained by leukapheresis, after which PBMCs were separated by Ficoll-Histopaque density gradient centrifugation and cryopreserved in liquid nitrogen vapor phase. Purity and quantity of every magnetically sorted T cell population were checked by analytical flow cytometry. Genomic DNA was isolated from every sorted fraction and measured by UV absorbance on a Nanodrop 2000c. CDR1 and CDR2 are drawn from the germline V gene: MNHEY, SVGAGI. Its CDR3 holds 15 amino acids, cysteine through phenylalanine. Left in the record is the CDR3 DNA by itself, 45 bases read in frame from the first base. Relative to germline, V is 4 bases shorter and J is 0 bases shorter, with 13 bases between their ends.

Using the deep immunoSEQ assay, TCR CDR3 regions were amplified from genomic DNA by multiplex PCR. Extracted genomic DNA from each cell subset was distributed evenly across all wells of several immunoSEQ 96-well plates, and each plate was treated as a replicate. For sorted subsets, around 200 ng genomic DNA, equal to approximately 30,000 T cell genomes, was loaded into each replicate PCR. Purified libraries were measured with a Qubit 3.0 fluorometer, size-checked on a Bioanalyzer 2100, and measured again with the KAPA Library Quantification kit. Each immunoSEQ 96-well plate was sequenced on its own single-read 150-cycle Illumina NextSeq 550 flow cell. In the paper's pipeline: Because the immunoSEQ output included only junctional sequences and no quality scores, the filtering could not be the same as the filtering used for full-length reads. Sequences were annotated with PyIR, a Python wrapper for IgBLAST v1.9, using IMGT germline references to assign V/J genes and CDR3. Reads were filtered out if the reads had weak V/J assignments (E-value above 1e-6), no CDR3, stop codons, out-of-frame junctions, or ambiguous translated residues. V3J clonotypes were defined as sequences sharing an identical inferred V gene, J gene, and CDR3 amino acid sequence. Percentage overlap between repertoires was calculated by dividing the number of shared unique clonotypes by the size of the smaller repertoire. Richness of each repertoire was evaluated using RTK rarefaction, the Chao1 estimator, and Recon v2.1 estimates of unobserved clonotypes. Generation probabilities were computed with OLGA for all TCRbeta clonotypes obtained by the gDNA method from several donors. The table comes from immuneACCESS by way of TCRdb, which keeps in-frame sequences with V and J called. Part of the clones is missing from these tables; in studies checked, under half for an unresolved V gene and the rest for unknown reasons. That table supplies the V and J calls and clone size; D and trimming were determined from the DNA. The sample table lists a few million clones, nearly 97% of them with a count of one. Of the sample, about 0.13% falls within the top ten clones.

The sample was naive CD4+ T cells sorted from blood. In the paper's terms, the cell subset or site label means: CD45RA+ positively selected. This sequence originates from a man between 18 and 35 years old in good health. This sequence uses TRBV6-5 and TRBJ2-7, with no confident D gene call. The DNA is TGTGCCAGCAGTTTCAGGACCGGCTACTCCTACGAGCAGTACTTC. The encoded protein is CASSFRTGYSYEQYF.